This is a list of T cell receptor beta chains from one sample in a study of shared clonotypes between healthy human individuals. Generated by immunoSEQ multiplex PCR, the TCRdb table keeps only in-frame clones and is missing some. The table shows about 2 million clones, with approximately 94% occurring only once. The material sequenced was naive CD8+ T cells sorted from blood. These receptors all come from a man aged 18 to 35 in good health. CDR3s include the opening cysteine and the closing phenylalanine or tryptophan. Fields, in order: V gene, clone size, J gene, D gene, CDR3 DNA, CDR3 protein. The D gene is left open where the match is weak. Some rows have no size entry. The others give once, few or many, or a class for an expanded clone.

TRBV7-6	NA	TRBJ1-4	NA	TGTGCCAGCAGCTTAGTTAAAGGAGGCTTAAGTGAAAAACTGTTTTTT	CASSLVKGGLSEKLFF
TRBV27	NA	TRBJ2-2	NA	TGTGCCAGCAGTTTATCGTATTACAAGGGCGGGGAGCTGTTTTTT	CASSLSYYKGGELFF
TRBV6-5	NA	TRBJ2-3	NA	TGTGCCAGCAGTTACTCCGTGGACTCGCGGTATACGCAGTATTTT	CASSYSVDSRYTQYF
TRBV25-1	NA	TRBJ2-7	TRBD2	TGTGCCAGCAGCGCCGGGACTAGCGGGAGGTATACATACTTC	CASSAGTSGRYTYF
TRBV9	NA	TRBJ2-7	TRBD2	TGTGCCAGCAGCGTGACTAGCGGGGCCTACGAGCAGTACTTC	CASSVTSGAYEQYF
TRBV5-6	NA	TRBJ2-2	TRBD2	TGTGCCAGCAGCAGGGGACTAGCAGGATCGTTAGGGGAGCTGTTTTTT	CASSRGLAGSLGELFF
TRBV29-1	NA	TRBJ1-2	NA	TGCAGCGTTGATGACAGAAACTATGGCTACACCTTC	CSVDDRNYGYTF
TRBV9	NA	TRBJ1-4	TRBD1	TGTGCCAGCAGCTCAAAACAGGGGACTAATGAAAAACTGTTTTTT	CASSSKQGTNEKLFF
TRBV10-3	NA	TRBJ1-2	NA	TGTGCCATCAGTGATCCCCGGGAGATAAACTATGGCTACACCTTC	CAISDPREINYGYTF
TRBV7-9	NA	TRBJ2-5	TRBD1	TGTGCCAGCAGCTTAGCGGTGGGACAGCTTCAAGAGACCCAGTACTTC	CASSLAVGQLQETQYF
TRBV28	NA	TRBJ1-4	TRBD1	TGTGCCAGCAGTCTACCGCGGGACAGCCCACCGAGGGGTGAAAAACTGTTTTTT	CASSLPRDSPPRGEKLFF
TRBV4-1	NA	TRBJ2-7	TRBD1	TGCGCCAGCAGCCATCGGGGGACAGGAGCCTACGAGCAGTACTTC	CASSHRGTGAYEQYF
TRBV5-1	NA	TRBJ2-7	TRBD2	TGCGCCAGCAGCTTTGACGGGAGGGCCGGTGAGCAGTACTTC	CASSFDGRAGEQYF
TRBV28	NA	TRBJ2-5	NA	TGTGCCAGCAGCAAGCCGGGGGATTTGGAGACCCAGTACTTC	CASSKPGDLETQYF
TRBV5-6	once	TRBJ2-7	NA	TGTGCCAGCAGCGGGTTGCAGGACAGCTCCTACGAGCAGTACTTC	CASSGLQDSSYEQYF
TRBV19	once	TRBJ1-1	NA	TGTGCCAGTAATTCAGTCGTGTTAGCGGTGACTGAAGCTTTCTTT	CASNSVVLAVTEAFF
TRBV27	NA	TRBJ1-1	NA	TGTGCCAGCCTCAAGCCGGCGCCGAACACTGAAGCTTTCTTT	CASLKPAPNTEAFF
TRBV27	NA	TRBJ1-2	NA	TGTGCCAGCAGTTACCTTAACGGGGACGGCTACACCTTC	CASSYLNGDGYTF
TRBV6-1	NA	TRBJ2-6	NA	TGTGCCAGCAGACTTACAGGGGCCAACGTCCTGACTTTC	CASRLTGANVLTF
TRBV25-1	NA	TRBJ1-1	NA	TGTGCCAGCAGTGATCTAGTTCAAGAGGCTTTCTTT	CASSDLVQEAFF
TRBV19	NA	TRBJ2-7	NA	TGTGCCAGTAGTATAGATGGGAACTACTACGAGCAGTACTTC	CASSIDGNYYEQYF
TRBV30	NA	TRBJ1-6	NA	TGTGCCTGGAGTGTACAGGGAAGGTCACCCCTCCACTTT	CAWSVQGRSPLHF
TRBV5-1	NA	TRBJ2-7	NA	TGCGCCAGCAGCTATGACAACTACGAGCAGTACTTC	CASSYDNYEQYF
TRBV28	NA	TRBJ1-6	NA	TGTGCCAGCAGTTACAGGGTCGGCTCACCCCTCCACTTT	CASSYRVGSPLHF
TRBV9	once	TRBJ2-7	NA	TGTGCCAGCAGCGTGGACAGCTCCCTCGAGCAGTACTTC	CASSVDSSLEQYF
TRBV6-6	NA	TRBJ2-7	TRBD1	TGTGCCAGCAGTCACCCACAGGGGCTTGGGTCGTACGAGCAGTACTTC	CASSHPQGLGSYEQYF
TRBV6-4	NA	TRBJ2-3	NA	TGTGCCAGCAGTGACGTGGCTCACCGGGGAGATACGCAGTATTTT	CASSDVAHRGDTQYF
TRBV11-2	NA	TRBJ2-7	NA	TGTGCCAGCAGCTTATCTCCCTCGGGAGACGAGCAGTACTTC	CASSLSPSGDEQYF
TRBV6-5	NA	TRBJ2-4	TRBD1	TGTGCCAGCAGTTACGGACAGGGTTATTCTCAGTACTTC	CASSYGQGYSQYF
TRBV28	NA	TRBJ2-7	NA	TGTGCCAGCAGTTTAACTGGGGCCTACGAGCAGTACTTC	CASSLTGAYEQYF
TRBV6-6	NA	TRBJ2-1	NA	TGTGCCAGCAGTTTGGTAGGGCCCTACAATGAGCAGTTCTTC	CASSLVGPYNEQFF
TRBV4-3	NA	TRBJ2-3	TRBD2	TGCGCCAGCAGCCAGCCGGGACTAAGAGATACGCAGTATTTT	CASSQPGLRDTQYF
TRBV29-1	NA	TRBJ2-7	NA	TGCAGCGTTGAACTCGGGCCCTACGAGCAGTACTTC	CSVELGPYEQYF
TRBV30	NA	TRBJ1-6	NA	TGTGCCTGGAGTGACTCAAATGAAGTCTTCATTTCACCCCTCCACTTT	CAWSDSNEVFISPLHF
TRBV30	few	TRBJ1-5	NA	TGTGCCTGGAGTGATCGGGCAGGGGTATTCAATCAGCCCCAGCATTTT	CAWSDRAGVFNQPQHF
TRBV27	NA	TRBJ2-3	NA	TGTGCCAGCAGTTTAGAGTGGTCGGCGCTGCGCACAGATACGCAGTATTTT	CASSLEWSALRTDTQYF
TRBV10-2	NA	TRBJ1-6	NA	TGCGCCAGCGGACGGATGGATAATTCACCCCTCCACTTT	CASGRMDNSPLHF
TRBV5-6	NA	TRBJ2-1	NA	TGTGCCAGCAGCCCCCCGATCTCCTACAATGAGCAGTTCTTC	CASSPPISYNEQFF
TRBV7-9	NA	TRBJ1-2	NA	TGTGCCAGCAGCTTAGCGGGAGCGGCAGGTTTGGACTATGGCTACACCTTC	CASSLAGAAGLDYGYTF
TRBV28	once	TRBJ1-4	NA	TGTGCCAGCAGTCCCACGGAGGGCTGGATTGAAAAACTGTTTTTT	CASSPTEGWIEKLFF
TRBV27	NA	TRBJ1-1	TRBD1	TGTGCCAGTAGGGGGACAGGGAACACTGAAGCTTTCTTT	CASRGTGNTEAFF
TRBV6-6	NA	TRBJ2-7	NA	TGTGCCAGCAGTTCCCCGGACAGCCCCTACGAGCAGTACTTC	CASSSPDSPYEQYF
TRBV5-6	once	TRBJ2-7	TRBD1	TGTGCCAGCAGCTTGGGGACAGGGGGATTCGAGCAGTACTTC	CASSLGTGGFEQYF
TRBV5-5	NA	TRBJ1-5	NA	TGTGCCAGCAGCTTGGGACCGGACTCTCGCAATCAGCCCCAGCATTTT	CASSLGPDSRNQPQHF
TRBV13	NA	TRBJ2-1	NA	TGTGCCAGCAGCTCCCAGAGTAGCGGAACACTGGAGCAGTTCTTC	CASSSQSSGTLEQFF
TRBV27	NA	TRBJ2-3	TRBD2	TGTGCCAGCAGTTTATCACTACTAGCGGGGGGGGATACGCAGTATTTT	CASSLSLLAGGDTQYF
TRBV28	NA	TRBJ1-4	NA	TGTGCCAGCAGTTTATGGAGACAGGCGAGGGGGGTCGCACTGTTTTTT	CASSLWRQARGVALFF
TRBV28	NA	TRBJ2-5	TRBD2	TGTGCCAGCAGTCGGACACTAGCGTATGATGAGACCCAGTACTTC	CASSRTLAYDETQYF
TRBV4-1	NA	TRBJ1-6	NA	TGCGCCAGCAGCCAGGGCTCCTATAATTCACCCCTCCACTTT	CASSQGSYNSPLHF